These T cell receptor beta chains were read from a single sample in a study of blood T cell repertoires in COVID-19. The protocol was immunoSEQ multiplex PCR, while the TCRdb copy is restricted to in-frame clones and leaves out a portion. The sample has approximately 170,000 clones, 80% seen once; the top ten hold under 7%. The sequenced material came from PBMCs or T cells enriched from blood (not recorded which). These receptors all stem from a man aged 40-49 years who had recovered from COVID-19. The CDR3 runs from the conserved cysteine through the conserved F or W. A D gene is named only where the DNA matches it firmly. Where a row states a size, it is once, few, many or the class of an expanded clone; other rows omit it.

length: 16; V: TRBV7-9; J: TRBJ2-5; size: few; D: TRBD2; CDR3: CASSLLLSGGAETQYF; DNA: TGTGCCAGCAGCTTACTTTTAAGCGGGGGGGCGGAGACCCAGTACTTC
length: 11; V: TRBV11-2; J: TRBJ2-1; size: -; D: -; CDR3: CASSPDYEQFF; DNA: TGTGCCAGCAGCCCCGACTATGAGCAGTTCTTC
length: 15; V: TRBV7-7; J: TRBJ2-1; size: -; D: TRBD2; CDR3: CASSAGTRSYNEQFF; DNA: TGTGCCAGCAGCGCCGGGACTAGAAGCTACAATGAGCAGTTCTTC
length: 13; V: TRBV2; J: TRBJ2-2; size: -; D: -; CDR3: CASSGTGMGELFF; DNA: TGTGCCAGCAGTGGTACGGGGATGGGGGAGCTGTTTTTT
length: 16; V: TRBV19; J: TRBJ2-1; size: -; D: TRBD1; CDR3: CASSILDRARPNEQFF; DNA: TGTGCCAGTAGTATTCTCGACAGGGCCCGACCCAATGAGCAGTTCTTC
length: 15; V: TRBV4-1; J: TRBJ1-2; size: -; D: TRBD1; CDR3: CASSQEETGVGSYTF; DNA: TGCGCCAGCAGCCAAGAGGAGACAGGGGTGGGGAGCTACACCTTC
length: 15; V: TRBV9; J: TRBJ2-5; size: -; D: -; CDR3: CASSVGDSNQETQYF; DNA: TGTGCCAGCAGCGTAGGCGACAGCAACCAAGAGACCCAGTACTTC
length: 15; V: TRBV30; J: TRBJ2-3; size: -; D: TRBD2; CDR3: CAWSVRGGGMDTQYF; DNA: TGTGCCTGGAGTGTACGGGGCGGGGGGATGGATACGCAGTATTTT
length: 13; V: TRBV12-3/TRBV12-4; J: TRBJ1-1; size: few; D: -; CDR3: CASRSAGVPEAFF; DNA: TGTGCCAGCAGGTCGGCAGGGGTCCCTGAAGCTTTCTTT
length: 14; V: TRBV19; J: TRBJ1-2; size: -; D: -; CDR3: CASSTRSPNYGYTF; DNA: TGTGCCAGTAGTACCCGGAGCCCTAACTATGGCTACACCTTC
length: 15; V: TRBV5-1; J: TRBJ1-1; size: -; D: TRBD1; CDR3: CASSPRTGTNTEAFF; DNA: TGCGCCAGCAGCCCTCGGACAGGGACGAACACTGAAGCTTTCTTT
length: 17; V: TRBV6-1; J: TRBJ2-3; size: -; D: TRBD2; CDR3: CASSDLAGGRGTDTQYF; DNA: TGTGCCAGCAGTGACCTAGCGGGGGGGCGGGGCACAGATACGCAGTATTTT
length: 14; V: TRBV5-5; J: TRBJ1-2; size: once; D: -; CDR3: CASSLDIGADGYTF; DNA: TGTGCCAGCAGCTTGGATATAGGGGCGGATGGCTACACCTTC
length: 16; V: TRBV30; J: TRBJ2-7; size: once; D: -; CDR3: CAWSVGTYRDRGEQYF; DNA: TGTGCCTGGAGTGTCGGGACCTACAGGGATCGCGGCGAGCAGTACTTC
length: 15; V: TRBV6-1; J: TRBJ2-3; size: -; D: TRBD2; CDR3: CASSEGLAGADTQYF; DNA: TGTGCCAGCAGTGAAGGACTAGCGGGAGCAGATACGCAGTATTTT
length: 17; V: TRBV7-3; J: TRBJ2-3; size: -; D: -; CDR3: CASSLAQSAAGTDTQYF; DNA: TGTGCCAGCAGCTTAGCCCAAAGCGCCGCCGGCACAGATACGCAGTATTTT
length: 17; V: TRBV10-2; J: TRBJ2-7; size: few; D: -; CDR3: CASSYPSGEWGRYEQYF; DNA: TGCGCCAGCAGCTATCCCTCCGGGGAATGGGGGAGGTACGAGCAGTACTTC
length: 16; V: TRBV5-6; J: TRBJ1-2; size: -; D: TRBD1; CDR3: CASSFLPEQGLAGYTF; DNA: TGTGCCAGCAGCTTTCTCCCGGAACAGGGGTTGGCCGGCTACACCTTC